Given below is one T cell receptor beta chain in context. The record originates from a study of CD8 T cells in Susac syndrome. It was with random hexamers that roughly 0.45 to 1 ug RNA was reverse transcribed. TCRdb called the immunoSEQ multiplex PCR reads again in MiXCR, with one record for every CDR3 protein. The sample records 200,000 to 250,000 distinct CDR3 sequences, roughly 94% being singletons. Germline loops: CDR1 SGDLS, CDR2 YYNGEE. V was cut by 3 bases and J by 5 bases, with 7 bases left in between. There are 12 residues in the CDR3. Sequencing was carried out using CD4+ T cells from PBMCs. The J gene is TRBJ2-3, the V gene TRBV9; possibly TRBD2 for D (5 bases). The source of this sequence is a human donor with multiple sclerosis. CDR3 sequence: CASSADLDTQYF. The CDR3 DNA sequence: TGTGCCAGCAGCGCGGACTTAGATACGCAGTATTTT. Looking up the rest from reference TRBV9 and TRBJ2-3 gives the full variable domain: DSGVTQTPKHLITATGQRVTLRCSPRSGDLSVYWYQQSLDQGLQFLIQYYNGEERAKGNILERFSAQQFPDLHSELNLSSLELGDSALYFCASSADLDTQYFGPGTRLTVL.